The 13 T cell receptor beta chains given below trace back to one sample, sequenced in a study of T cells expressing NK-cell markers. Using the 5' RACE reads, TCRdb records one entry per CDR3 protein without DNA. The specimen's table records 25,000 to 35,000 distinct CDR3 sequences. Sequencing was performed on blood T cells: a sorted CD56 or NKG2C T cell subset, CD4+ or CD8+ T cells, or bulk PBMC T cells (not recorded which). Receptor source: a woman between 18 and 70 years old in good health.

The chain links TRBV5-1 to TRBJ2-2; absent DNA, TCRdb's TRBD1 call cannot be checked. The CDR3 runs 20 residues. CDR1 SGHRS and CDR2 YFSETQ come from the germline V gene. The CDR3 spells CASNLENSKPGQGVTGELFF.

The chain joins TRBV2 to TRBJ2-7; TCRdb's D call of TRBD1 is untestable without DNA. CDR1 and CDR2 (germline): SNHLY, FYNNEI. CDR3 length: 15 residues. CDR3 sequence reads: CASSEDRGLSYEQYF.

The chain couples TRBV5-4 to TRBJ2-1; checking the TCRdb D call of TRBD1 is not possible without DNA. Germline V gives CDR1 SGHNT, CDR2 YYREEE (reference sequence). The length of the CDR3 is 14 residues. CDR3 region: CASSLNGRVHEQFF. The full variable domain, its missing parts supplied by reference TRBV5-4 and TRBJ2-1, is ETGVTQSPTHLIKTRGQQVTLRCSSQSGHNTVSWYQQALGQGPQFIFQYYREEENGRGNFPPRFSGLQFPNYSSELNVNALELDDSALYLCASSLNGRVHEQFFGPGTRLTVL.

The chain carries TRBV3-1 and TRBJ1-2; there is no DNA to check the TCRdb D call of TRBD1. Germline values: CDR1 LGHDT, CDR2 YNNKEL (reference sequence). The CDR3 extends over 13 amino acids. CDR3 protein: CASSPGGGLGYTF. The complete variable domain, with remaining parts taken from reference TRBV3-1 and TRBJ1-2, reads DTAVSQTPKYLVTQMGNDKSIKCEQNLGHDTMYWYKQDSKKFLKIMFSYNNKELIINETVPNRFSPKSPDKAHLNLHINSLELGDSAVYFCASSPGGGLGYTFGSGTRLTVV.

The chain recombines TRBV15 with TRBJ2-2; TCRdb calls TRBD2, which cannot be checked without DNA. Germline-derived CDR1 and CDR2 are LNHNV and YYDKDF (reference sequence). The CDR3 extends over 15 amino acids. This CDR3 reads CATSSREDDTGELFF.

Measured by frequency, this clonotype is medium-sized. The J gene is TRBJ2-1, the V gene TRBV16. The CDR3 runs to 14 residues. Looked up from germline, CDR1 is KGHSY and CDR2 is FQNENV. The CDR3 protein is CASFQDFSYNEQFF.

This chain links TRBV29-1 with TRBJ2-3; checking the TCRdb D call of TRBD1 is not possible without DNA. CDR3 length: 17 amino acids. Germline V CDR1 and CDR2: SQVTM, ANQGSEA. The CDR3: CSVEDHWELGGADTQYF.

This chain links TRBV20-1 with TRBJ2-7; TCRdb calls TRBD2, which cannot be checked without DNA. Germline loops: CDR1 DFQATT, CDR2 SNEGSKA (reference sequence). There are 15 residues in the CDR3. Here the CDR3 reads CSARGVREYPYEQYF.

J is TRBJ2-1 and V is TRBV7-9; TCRdb gives TRBD2 as the D gene, but with no DNA this cannot be confirmed. The CDR3 runs 13 residues. Germline V gene sequence: CDR1 SEHNR, CDR2 FQNEAQ (reference sequence). The CDR3: CASWGGRDNEQFF.

J is TRBJ2-7 and V is TRBV9; TCRdb returns TRBD2, unconfirmable since there is no DNA. The CDR3 runs to 15 residues. The germline CDR1 and CDR2 sequences are SGDLS and YYNGEE. Here the CDR3 reads CASSVGLAGANEQYF.

J is TRBJ2-7 and V is TRBV27; the TRBD1 assignment by TCRdb is unverifiable without DNA. The CDR3 is made up of 18 amino acids. Germline V gene data show CDR1 as MNHEY and CDR2 as SMNVEV (reference sequence). CDR3 in amino acids: CASSPTGGSLILSYEQYF.

The CDR3 sequence is CAGGGRPHNEQFF. The rearrangement uses TRBV7-9 and TRBJ2-1; there is no DNA to check the TCRdb D call of TRBD2. The CDR3 length is 13 residues. Germline V gene lookup returns CDR1 SEHNR and CDR2 FQNEAQ (reference sequence).

V usage is TRBV7-8 and J usage is TRBJ2-1; TCRdb's assignment of TRBD1 cannot be checked, as there is no DNA. The CDR3 contains 15 residues. Germline V gene lookup returns CDR1 SGHVS and CDR2 FQNEAQ. CDR3: CASTPDRGPGDEQFF.